The 17 T cell receptor beta chains reported below all come from one sample, sequenced in a study of shared clonotypes between healthy human individuals. Repertoires were generated with immunoSEQ multiplex PCR, while TCRdb's copy carries only in-frame clones and drops some. The profile shows a few million clones, more than 90% of them singletons. Sequenced: naive CD4+ T cells sorted from blood. Subset specified: CD45RA+ positively selected. The receptors were sampled from a man younger than 35 in good health.

This clone showed up just a few times. This sequence joins TRBV10-3 and TRBJ1-1; D unresolved. This CDR3 region has 13 residues. Trimming took off 3 bases at V and 7 bases at J, with 12 bases between the two ends. Germline CDR1 ENHRY, CDR2 SYGVKD. The CDR3 loop is CAISDMSESEAFF. The CDR3 DNA is TGTGCCATCAGTGATATGTCGGAGAGTGAAGCTTTCTTT.

The rearrangement uses TRBV9 and TRBJ2-1; TRBD1 might be the D (6 bases). Trimming took off 3 bases at V and 6 bases at J, with 10 bases between the two ends. CDR3 length: 13 residues. Germline V gene sequence: CDR1 SGDLS, CDR2 YYNGEE. The DNA of the CDR3 is TGTGCCAGCAGCGCCCGAGGGGGCAATGAGCAGTTCTTC. This gives the protein CASSARGGNEQFF.

The J gene is TRBJ2-1, the V gene TRBV6-5; 9 nucleotides agree with TRBD1. The CDR3 is 16 residues long. Trimming cost V 0 bases and J 7 bases; bases outside gene matches: 7. Per the germline V gene, CDR1 is MNHEY and CDR2 is SVGAGI. CDR3 DNA: TGTGCCAGCAGTTACTCTACGGGACAGGGTCAAAATGAGCAGTTCTTC. As protein: CASSYSTGQGQNEQFF.

V gene TRBV6-5 combines with J gene TRBJ1-4; TRBD1 might be the D (5 bases). CDR3 length equals 14 residues. V gave up 6 bases and J gave up 4 bases, with 12 bases separating them. From germline, CDR1 is MNHEY and CDR2 SVGAGI. As DNA, the CDR3 is TGTGCCAGCAGACGGGACGGCTATAATGAAAAACTGTTTTTT. Translating it yields CASRRDGYNEKLFF.

V and J are TRBV6-1 and TRBJ2-7; 9 nucleotides line up with TRBD1. CDR1 MNHNS and CDR2 SASEGT come from the germline V gene. The CDR3 is 13 amino acids. V gave up 10 bases and J gave up 2 bases; unmatched junction bases: 6. CDR3 residues: CATGQGWTYEQYF. As DNA, the CDR3 is TGTGCCACCGGACAGGGGTGGACCTACGAGCAGTACTTC.

This rearrangement joins TRBV28 to TRBJ2-7, with D maybe TRBD1 (5 bases). Trimming removed 5 bases from V and 9 bases from J, with 11 bases in between. Germline V gives CDR1 MDHEN, CDR2 SYDVKM. The CDR3 runs to 11 residues. The CDR3 DNA follows: TGTGCCAGCAGTCCCGACAGCAGGCAGTACTTC. Its protein is CASSPDSRQYF.

The chain links TRBV5-6 to TRBJ2-2; D remains unclear. Germline values: CDR1 SGHDT, CDR2 YYEEEE. The CDR3 is made up of 16 amino acids. Trimming took off 0 bases at V and 2 bases at J, with 11 bases between the two ends. CDR3 amino acids: CASSLVGRINTGELFF. In DNA, the CDR3 is TGTGCCAGCAGCTTGGTAGGGCGAATAAACACCGGGGAGCTGTTTTTT.

The rearrangement uses TRBV15 and TRBJ1-3; the D gene is possibly TRBD1 (5 bases). V lost 1 base and J lost 2, with 9 bases in between. This CDR3 has 15 amino acids. CDR1 LNHNV and CDR2 YYDKDF come from the germline V gene (reference sequence). CDR3 amino acids: CATSRAGAPGNTIYF. CDR3 in DNA: TGTGCCACCAGCAGAGCTGGGGCGCCTGGAAACACCATATATTTT.

With regard to this clone: The same CDR3 is also encoded by other DNA sequences in this sample. This CDR3 is CASSLDGSTDTQYF. The CDR3 bases are TGTGCCAGCAGCTTAGACGGGAGCACAGATACGCAGTATTTT. J is TRBJ2-3 and V is TRBV11-2; D is unresolved. Trimming shortened V by 0 bases and J by 0 bases, and 4 bases separated the two germline ends. CDR1 is SGHAT and CDR2 is FQNNGV in the germline V gene. The CDR3 runs 14 residues.

The chain combines TRBV5-1 with TRBJ1-2, with 9 bases that match TRBD1. V shed 2 bases, J shed 8 bases, and the junction held 7 bases outside the gene matches. Per germline, CDR1 SGHRS and CDR2 YFSETQ. This CDR3 is built from 14 residues. The CDR3 reads CASSLIQGAQGYTF. For the CDR3, the DNA is TGCGCCAGCAGCTTAATACAGGGGGCCCAAGGCTACACCTTC.

The chain recombines TRBV6-5 with TRBJ2-5; the D gene is possibly TRBD1 (5 bases). The J call may be mistaken, given a closer DNA end match to TRBJ2-7. The V gene's germline CDR1 is MNHEY and CDR2 SVGAGI. The CDR3 extends over 15 amino acids. The CDR3 loop reads CASSYSRGMFYEQYF. The CDR3 coding sequence is TGTGCCAGCAGTTACTCTAGGGGTATGTTCTACGAGCAGTACTTC.

The rearrangement joins TRBV5-5 to TRBJ2-7; tentatively, D is TRBD1 (5 bases). The CDR3 consists of 13 residues. Germline loops: CDR1 SGHKS, CDR2 YYEKEE (reference sequence). Deletions cut 2 bases from V and 4 bases from J, with 10 bases between. CDR3 DNA sequence: TGTGCCAGCAGCTTAACAGGCAATTACGAGCAGTACTTC. Protein sequence: CASSLTGNYEQYF.

The chain joins TRBV5-4 to TRBJ1-6, with 8 bases lining up with TRBD1. The CDR3 loop spans 13 amino acids. Germline V gives CDR1 SGHNT, CDR2 YYREEE (reference sequence). V lost 4 bases and J lost 8; bases outside the gene matches: 2. The CDR3 is CASSVTGDSPLHF. The CDR3, as DNA: TGTGCCAGCAGCGTGACAGGGGATTCACCCCTCCACTTT.

The rearrangement links TRBV7-9 to TRBJ2-7, with 15 bases identical to TRBD2. Germline V lookup: CDR1 SEHNR, CDR2 FQNEAQ (reference sequence). V shed 2 bases and J 7 bases; nucleotides not matched to a gene: 12. The CDR3 is made up of 18 amino acids. CDR3 protein: CASSLSPGLAGGHSEQYF. The CDR3 nucleotides read TGTGCCAGCAGCTTATCCCCGGGACTAGCGGGAGGACACTCGGAGCAGTACTTC.

In regard to this clone: This specimen includes other DNA sequences encoding the same CDR3. The chain is built from TRBV10-3 and TRBJ2-7, with 7 nucleotides matching TRBD1. V shed 6 bases, J shed 2 bases, and the junction held 4 bases outside the gene matches. The CDR3 totals 13 residues. Germline lookup yields CDR1 ENHRY and CDR2 SYGVKD. CDR3 in amino acids: CAISPGTAYEQYF. Written as DNA, the CDR3 is TGTGCCATCAGCCCCGGGACAGCCTACGAGCAGTACTTC.

The chain links TRBV2 to TRBJ2-5; tentatively, D is TRBD1 (6 bases). The germline gives CDR1 SNHLY, CDR2 FYNNEI. The CDR3 runs to 14 residues. V dropped 7 bases and J dropped 5 bases, with 17 bases sitting between them. The CDR3 protein is CASTRDRRRETQYF. As DNA, the CDR3 is TGTGCCAGCACCCGAGACAGGCGGAGGGAGACCCAGTACTTC. Combining the CDR3 with reference TRBV2 and TRBJ2-5 gives the whole variable domain EPEVTQTPSHQVTQMGQEVILRCVPISNHLYFYWYRQILGQKVEFLVSFYNNEISEKSEIFDDQFSVERPDGSNFTLKIRSTKLEDSAMYFCASTRDRRRETQYFGPGTRLLVL.

The chain recombines TRBV30 with TRBJ1-6; no reliable D call. Trimming cost V 3 bases and J 12 bases, with 12 bases left between them. CDR1 is GTSNPN and CDR2 is SVGIG in the germline V gene (reference sequence). The CDR3 loop spans 12 amino acids. The CDR3 here is CAWRMTGEPLHF. The DNA for the CDR3 is TGTGCCTGGAGGATGACGGGCGAACCCCTCCACTTT.